This T cell receptor beta chain was sequenced in a study of graft-versus-host responses after intestinal transplantation. Study-level findings and limits: There were GvH clones found in recipient marrow, and some of them appeared first in ileum or blood. Allograft graft-versus-host to host-versus-graft clonal ratios ran high in patients with graft-donor T cell macrochimerism.

Regarding this clone: No antigen is known for it.

Trimming shortened V by 3 bases and J by 0 bases, and 8 bases separated the two germline ends. This CDR3 is built from 14 residues. Germline CDR1 MNHEY, CDR2 SMNVEV (reference sequence). The data were produced by immunoSEQ multiplex PCR, yet TCRdb's version contains in-frame clones alone and is incomplete. Counted here are roughly 92,000 clones, approximately 87% occurring once; the ten biggest clones make up over 0.1%. The chain uses TRBV27 and TRBJ1-1; D is undetermined. This receptor was taken from a human donor who received an intestinal transplant. This specimen was unstimulated CD4+ T cells sorted from spleen or lymph node cells, taken before intestinal transplant. The chain's CDR3 is CASSFGELNTEAFF. The CDR3 region has the DNA TGTGCCAGCAGTTTTGGGGAGTTGAACACTGAAGCTTTCTTT.